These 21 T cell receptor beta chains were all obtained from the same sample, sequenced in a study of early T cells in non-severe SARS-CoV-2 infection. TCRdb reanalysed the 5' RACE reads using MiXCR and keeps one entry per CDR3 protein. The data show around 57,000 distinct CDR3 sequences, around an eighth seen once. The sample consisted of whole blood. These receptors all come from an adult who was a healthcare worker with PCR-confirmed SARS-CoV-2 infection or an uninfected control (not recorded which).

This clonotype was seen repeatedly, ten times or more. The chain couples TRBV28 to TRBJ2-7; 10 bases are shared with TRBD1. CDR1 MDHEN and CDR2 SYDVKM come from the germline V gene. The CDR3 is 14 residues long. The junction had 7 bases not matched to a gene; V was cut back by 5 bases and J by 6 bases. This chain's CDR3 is CASSGATGGREQYF. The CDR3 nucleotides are TGTGCCAGCAGTGGGGCGACAGGGGGCCGCGAGCAGTACTTC.

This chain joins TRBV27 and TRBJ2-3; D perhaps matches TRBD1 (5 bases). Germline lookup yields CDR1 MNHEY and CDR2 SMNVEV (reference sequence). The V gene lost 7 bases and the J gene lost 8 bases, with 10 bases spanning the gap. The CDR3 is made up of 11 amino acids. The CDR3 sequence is CASTLQGTQYF. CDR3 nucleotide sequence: TGTGCCAGCACCTTGCAGGGTACGCAGTATTTT.

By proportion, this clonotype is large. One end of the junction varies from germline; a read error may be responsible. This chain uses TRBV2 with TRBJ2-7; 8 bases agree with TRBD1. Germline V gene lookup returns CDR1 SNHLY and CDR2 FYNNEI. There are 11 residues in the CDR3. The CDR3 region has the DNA TGTGCCAGCAGTGACAGTTGGGGACAGGACTTC. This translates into CASSDSWGQDF.

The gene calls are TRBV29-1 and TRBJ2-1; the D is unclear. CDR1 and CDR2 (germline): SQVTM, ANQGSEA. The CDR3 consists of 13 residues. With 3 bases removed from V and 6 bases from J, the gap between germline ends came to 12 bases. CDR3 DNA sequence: TGCAGCGTTGATAACCCCCCCCTCAATGAGCAGTTCTTC. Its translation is CSVDNPPLNEQFF.

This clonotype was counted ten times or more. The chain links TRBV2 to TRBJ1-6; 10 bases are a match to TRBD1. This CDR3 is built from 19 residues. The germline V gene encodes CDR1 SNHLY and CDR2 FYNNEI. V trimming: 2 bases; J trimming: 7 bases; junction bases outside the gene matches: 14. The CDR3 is CASSEFDRRQGAWNSPLHF. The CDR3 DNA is TGTGCCAGCAGTGAATTTGATAGGAGACAGGGGGCCTGGAATTCACCCCTCCACTTT.

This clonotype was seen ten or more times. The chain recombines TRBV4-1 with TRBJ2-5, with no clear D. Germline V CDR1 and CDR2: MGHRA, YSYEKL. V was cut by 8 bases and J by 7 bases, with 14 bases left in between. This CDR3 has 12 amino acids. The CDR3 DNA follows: TGCGCCAGCCGCGGACCTCACGGGACCCAGTACTTC. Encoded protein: CASRGPHGTQYF.

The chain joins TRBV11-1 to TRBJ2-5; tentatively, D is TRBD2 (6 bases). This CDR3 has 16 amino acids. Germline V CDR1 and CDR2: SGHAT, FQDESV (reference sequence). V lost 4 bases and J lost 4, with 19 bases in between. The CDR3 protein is CASSSAGGRPPETQYF. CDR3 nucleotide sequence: TGTGCCAGCAGCTCCGCAGGTGGGAGGCCCCCAGAGACCCAGTACTTC. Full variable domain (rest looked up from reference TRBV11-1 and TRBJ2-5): EAEVAQSPRYKITEKSQAVAFWCDPISGHATLYWYRQILGQGPELLVQFQDESVVDDSQLPKDRFSAERLKGVDSTLKIQPAELGDSAMYLCASSSAGGRPPETQYFGPGTRLLVL.

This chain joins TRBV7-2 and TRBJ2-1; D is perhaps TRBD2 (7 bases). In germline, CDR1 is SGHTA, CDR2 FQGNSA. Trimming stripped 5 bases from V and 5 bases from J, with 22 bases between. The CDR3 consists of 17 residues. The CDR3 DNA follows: TGTGCCAGCAGCCCCTTTGGGGGGGGCGTAGGGCACAATGAGCAGTTCTTC. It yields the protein CASSPFGGGVGHNEQFF.

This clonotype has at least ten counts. The DNA of the CDR3 is TGTGCCAGCAGTTACTCGAACGGACCAAATCAGCCCCAGCATTTT. The encoded protein is CASSYSNGPNQPQHF. The gene calls are TRBV6-6 and TRBJ1-5, with D unclear. Germline CDR1 reads MNHNY; CDR2 reads SVGAGI (reference sequence). V was clipped by 0 bases and J by 4 bases, with 10 bases between them. This CDR3 is built from 15 residues.

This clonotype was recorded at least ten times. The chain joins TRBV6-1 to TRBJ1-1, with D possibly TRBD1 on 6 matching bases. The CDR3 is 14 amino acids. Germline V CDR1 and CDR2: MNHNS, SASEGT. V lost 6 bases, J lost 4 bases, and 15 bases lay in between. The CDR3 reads CASSGGGGGTEAFF. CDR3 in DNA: TGTGCCAGCAGCGGCGGGGGAGGGGGCACTGAAGCTTTCTTT.

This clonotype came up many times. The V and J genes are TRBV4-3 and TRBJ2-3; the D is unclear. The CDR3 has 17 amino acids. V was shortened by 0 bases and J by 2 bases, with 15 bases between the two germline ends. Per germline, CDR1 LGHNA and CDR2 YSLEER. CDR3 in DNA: TGCGCCAGCAGCCAAGATTGGAGTCACACAAACACAGATACGCAGTATTTT. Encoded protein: CASSQDWSHTNTDTQYF.

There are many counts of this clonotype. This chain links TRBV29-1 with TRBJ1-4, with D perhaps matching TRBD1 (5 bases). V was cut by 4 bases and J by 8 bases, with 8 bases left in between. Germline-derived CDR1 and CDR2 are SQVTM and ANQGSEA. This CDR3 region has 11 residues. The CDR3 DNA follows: TGCAGCGTTGTTTGGGGGGAAAAACTGTTTTTT. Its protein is CSVVWGEKLFF.

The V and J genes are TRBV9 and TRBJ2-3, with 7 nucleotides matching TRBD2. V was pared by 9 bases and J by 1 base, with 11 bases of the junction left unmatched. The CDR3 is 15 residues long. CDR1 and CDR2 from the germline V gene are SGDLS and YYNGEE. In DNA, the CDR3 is TGTGCCACCAGTCCGGGGGGTATCGGCACAGATACGCAGTATTTT. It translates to CATSPGGIGTDTQYF.

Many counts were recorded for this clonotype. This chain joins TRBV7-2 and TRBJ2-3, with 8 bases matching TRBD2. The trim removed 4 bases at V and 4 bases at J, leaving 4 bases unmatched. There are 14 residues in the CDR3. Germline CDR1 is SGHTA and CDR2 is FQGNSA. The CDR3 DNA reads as TGTGCCAGCAGCTCGAGCGGGGGCGCAGATACGCAGTATTTT. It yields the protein CASSSSGGADTQYF.

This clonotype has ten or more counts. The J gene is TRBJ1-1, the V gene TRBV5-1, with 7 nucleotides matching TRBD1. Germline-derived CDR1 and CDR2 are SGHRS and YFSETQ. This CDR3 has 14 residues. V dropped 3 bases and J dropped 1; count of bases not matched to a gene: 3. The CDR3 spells CASSSRTGNTEAFF. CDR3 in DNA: TGCGCCAGCAGCTCTAGGACAGGGAACACTGAAGCTTTCTTT.

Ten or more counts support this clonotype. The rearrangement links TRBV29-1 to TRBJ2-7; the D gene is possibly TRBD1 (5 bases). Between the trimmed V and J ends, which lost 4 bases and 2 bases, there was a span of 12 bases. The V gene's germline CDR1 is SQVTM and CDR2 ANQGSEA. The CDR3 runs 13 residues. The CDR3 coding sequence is TGCAGCGTTGCCCCGGACAATACCTACGAGCAGTACTTC. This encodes CSVAPDNTYEQYF.

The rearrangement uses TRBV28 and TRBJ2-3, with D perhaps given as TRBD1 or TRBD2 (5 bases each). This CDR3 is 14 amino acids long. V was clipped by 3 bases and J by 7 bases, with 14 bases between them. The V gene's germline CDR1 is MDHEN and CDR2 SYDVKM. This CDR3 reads CASSFRDGANTQYF. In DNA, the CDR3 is TGTGCCAGCAGTTTTCGGGACGGGGCGAATACGCAGTATTTT.

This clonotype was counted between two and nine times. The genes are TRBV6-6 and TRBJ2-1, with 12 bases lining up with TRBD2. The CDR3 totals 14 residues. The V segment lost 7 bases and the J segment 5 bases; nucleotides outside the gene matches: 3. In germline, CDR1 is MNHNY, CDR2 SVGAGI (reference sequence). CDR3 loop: CASKSSGGDNEQFF. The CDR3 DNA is TGTGCCAGCAAATCTAGCGGGGGGGACAATGAGCAGTTCTTC.

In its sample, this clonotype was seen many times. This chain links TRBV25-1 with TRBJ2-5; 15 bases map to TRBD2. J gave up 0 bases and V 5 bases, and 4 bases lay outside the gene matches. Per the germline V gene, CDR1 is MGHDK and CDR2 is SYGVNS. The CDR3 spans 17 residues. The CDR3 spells CASSTGTSGGYQETQYF. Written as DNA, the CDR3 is TGTGCCAGCAGTACGGGGACTAGCGGGGGGTACCAAGAGACCCAGTACTTC.

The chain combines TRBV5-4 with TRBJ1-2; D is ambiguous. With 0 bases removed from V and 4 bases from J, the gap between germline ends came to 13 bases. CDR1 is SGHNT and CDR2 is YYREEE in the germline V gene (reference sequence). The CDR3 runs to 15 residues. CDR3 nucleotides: TGTGCCAGCAGCTTGGTAAAGGCCAGTAGCTATGGCTACACCTTC. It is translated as CASSLVKASSYGYTF.

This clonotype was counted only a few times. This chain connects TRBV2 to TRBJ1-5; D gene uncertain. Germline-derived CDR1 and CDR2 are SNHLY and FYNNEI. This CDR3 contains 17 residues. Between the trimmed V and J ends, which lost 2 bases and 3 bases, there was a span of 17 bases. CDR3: CASSEFRQARINQPQHF. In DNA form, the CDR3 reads TGTGCCAGCAGTGAATTCCGCCAGGCACGTATCAATCAGCCCCAGCATTTT.